This T cell receptor beta chain was captured by sequencing in a study of patients and donors after allogeneic stem cell transplantation. This clonotype has only a few counts. TCRdb called the RT-PCR reads again in MiXCR, with one record for every CDR3 protein. In the table there are about a million distinct CDR3 sequences, more than 15% of which are singletons. From germline, CDR1 is ENHRY and CDR2 SYGVKD. The V gene lost 3 bases and the J gene lost 0 bases, with 12 bases spanning the gap. This CDR3 is built from 15 residues. The chain combines TRBV10-3 with TRBJ2-7, with D possibly matching TRBD2 (5 bases). Sample: blood, either unsorted or a sorted T cell fraction (not recorded which). This receptor was taken from a human donor who was either an allogeneic HSCT recipient or a stem cell or donor lymphocyte infusion donor (not recorded which). It is not recorded whose cells these are; they may come from a transplant donor. CDR3 amino acids: CAISDFGKASYEQYF. CDR3 nucleotides: TGTGCCATCAGTGATTTCGGGAAGGCCTCCTACGAGCAGTACTTC.